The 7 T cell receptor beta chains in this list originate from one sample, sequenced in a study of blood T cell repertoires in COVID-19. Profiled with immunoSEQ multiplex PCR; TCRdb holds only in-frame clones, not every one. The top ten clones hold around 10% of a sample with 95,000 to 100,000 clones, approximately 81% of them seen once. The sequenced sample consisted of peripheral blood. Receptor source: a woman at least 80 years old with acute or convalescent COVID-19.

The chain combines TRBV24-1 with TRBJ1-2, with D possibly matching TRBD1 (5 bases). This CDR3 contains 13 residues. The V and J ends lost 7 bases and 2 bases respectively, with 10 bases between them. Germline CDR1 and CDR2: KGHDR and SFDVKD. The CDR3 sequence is CATSTEGNYGYTF. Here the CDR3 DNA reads TGTGCCACCAGCACGGAGGGGAACTATGGCTACACCTTC.

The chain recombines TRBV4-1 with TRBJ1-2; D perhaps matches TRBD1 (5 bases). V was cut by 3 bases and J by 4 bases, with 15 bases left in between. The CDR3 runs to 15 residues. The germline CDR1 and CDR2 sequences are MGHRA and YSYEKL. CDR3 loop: CASSQNQGVSYGYTF. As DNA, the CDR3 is TGCGCCAGCAGCCAGAATCAAGGGGTCAGCTATGGCTACACCTTC.

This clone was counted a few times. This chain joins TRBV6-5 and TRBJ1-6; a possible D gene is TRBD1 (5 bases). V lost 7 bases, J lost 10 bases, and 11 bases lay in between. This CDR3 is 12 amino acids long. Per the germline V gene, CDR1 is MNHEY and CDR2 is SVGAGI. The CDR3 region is CASNGGYSPLHF. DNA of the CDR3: TGTGCCAGCAATGGGGGGTACTCACCCCTCCACTTT.

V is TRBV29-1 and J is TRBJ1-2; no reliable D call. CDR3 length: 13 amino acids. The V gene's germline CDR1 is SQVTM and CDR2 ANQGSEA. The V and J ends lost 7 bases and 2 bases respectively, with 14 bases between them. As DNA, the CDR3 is TGCAGCGCCCAGGCCCGCAACAACTATGGCTACACCTTC. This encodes CSAQARNNYGYTF.

CDR3 in DNA: TGTGCCAGCAGCCAGAGGTATGAAAAACTGTTTTTT. Translating gives CASSQRYEKLFF. The V call is TRBV28, the J call TRBJ1-4; D is uncertain. Germline values: CDR1 MDHEN, CDR2 SYDVKM. V was shortened by 6 bases and J by 6 bases, with 8 bases between the two germline ends. The CDR3 is 12 residues long.

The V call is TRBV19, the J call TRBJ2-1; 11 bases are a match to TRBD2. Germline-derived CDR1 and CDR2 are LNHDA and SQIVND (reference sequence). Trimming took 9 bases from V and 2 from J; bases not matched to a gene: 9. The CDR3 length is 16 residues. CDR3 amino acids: CASRNLAGGPYNEQFF. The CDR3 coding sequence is TGTGCCAGCCGAAATCTAGCGGGGGGACCCTACAATGAGCAGTTCTTC.

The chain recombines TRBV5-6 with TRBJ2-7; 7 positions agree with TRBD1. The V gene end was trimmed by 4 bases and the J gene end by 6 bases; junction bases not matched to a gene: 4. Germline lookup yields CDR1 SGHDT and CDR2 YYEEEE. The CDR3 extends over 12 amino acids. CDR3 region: CASSVYRGEQYV. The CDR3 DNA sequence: TGTGCCAGCAGCGTCTACAGGGGCGAGCAGTACGTC.